This TCR beta chain came from a study of T cell responses to AZD1222 COVID-19 vaccine. About the study: Pooling covered second doses at about 4 or about 12 weeks.

Generated by immunoSEQ multiplex PCR, the TCRdb table keeps only in-frame clones and is missing some. The sample lists around 88,000 clones, 88% occurring once. V lost 1 base and J lost 7, with 20 bases in between. The length of the CDR3 is 17 residues. The germline V gene has CDR1 SGHVS and CDR2 FQNEAQ. Findings and limits, study-wide: Repertoires in all cases were sampled only once the peak T cell response had passed. There were vaccine-associated CD4 TCRs across spike, dominant at 160-218 and 743-854. The sample set comprised mostly white British donors with more females, and clonal diversity was possibly underestimated.

Concerning this clone itself: Its antigen remains unidentified.

The sequenced sample was peripheral blood, obtained on day 0 of AZD1222 vaccination. The chain employs TRBV7-8 and TRBJ1-5, with no clear D. This TCR was sampled from an adult in good health. In DNA, the CDR3 is TGTGCCAGCAGCTTAGGGCAGAAAGTAGGGTCGGACCAGCCCCAGCATTTT. Translating it yields CASSLGQKVGSDQPQHF.